This T cell receptor (beta chain) originates from a study of beta chain features in type 1 diabetes. CDR1 and CDR2 (germline): SGHTA, FQGTGA. CDR3 length: 13 amino acids. V was clipped by 5 bases and J by 2 bases, with 9 bases between them. The study's findings and limits: Type 1 diabetes patients had moderately but significantly shorter TCRB CDR3s in all four CD4+ subsets.

This clone came up a few times. What it recognizes is unknown. The study reverse transcribed the entire isolated RNA, so it sequenced expressed TCRB transcripts. About 3.57 million reads per sample on average were obtained from naive, central memory and regulatory T cell samples. The data were produced by immunoSEQ multiplex PCR, yet TCRdb's version contains in-frame clones alone and is incomplete. The top ten hold 0.028% of the sample, which has fewer than 300,000 clones, about a fifth seen once. The sequenced sample consisted of naive CD4+ T cells from blood. The receptor comes from a woman aged 40 to 50 with type 1 diabetes. The V call is TRBV7-3, the J call TRBJ2-5; D remains unclear. In DNA form, the CDR3 reads TGTGCCAGCAGCCCTTTCGGGCAAGAGACCCAGTACTTC. It is translated as CASSPFGQETQYF.